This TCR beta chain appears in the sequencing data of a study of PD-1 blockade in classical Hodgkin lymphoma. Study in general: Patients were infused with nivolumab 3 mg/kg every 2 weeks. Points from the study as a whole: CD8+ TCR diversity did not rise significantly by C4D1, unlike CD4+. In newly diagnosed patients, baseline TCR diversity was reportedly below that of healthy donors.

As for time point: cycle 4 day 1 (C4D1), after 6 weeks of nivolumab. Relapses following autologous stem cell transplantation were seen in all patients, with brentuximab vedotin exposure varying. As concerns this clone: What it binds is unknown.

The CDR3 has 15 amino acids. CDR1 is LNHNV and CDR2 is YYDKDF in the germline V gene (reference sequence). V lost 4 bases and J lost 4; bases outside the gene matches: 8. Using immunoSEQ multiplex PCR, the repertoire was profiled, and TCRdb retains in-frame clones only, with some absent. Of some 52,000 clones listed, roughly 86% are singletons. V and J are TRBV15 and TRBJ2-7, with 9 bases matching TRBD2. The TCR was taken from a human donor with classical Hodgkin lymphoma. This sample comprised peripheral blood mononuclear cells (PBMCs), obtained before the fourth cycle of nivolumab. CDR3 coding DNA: TGTGCCACCAGCACCAATAGCGGGGGCGCGTACGAGCAGTACTTC. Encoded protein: CATSTNSGGAYEQYF.